This TCR beta chain was sequenced in a study of control samples from healthy donors and cancer patients. TCRdb keeps only in-frame clones here, not all; method: immunoSEQ multiplex PCR. The sample consists of over 150,000 clones, roughly 95% of them appearing once. This sequence originates from a woman in her twenties or thirties in good health. Material: blood.

Here the CDR3 reads CASSPTGGSQFF. The CDR3 DNA follows: TGCGCCAGCAGCCCGACCGGGGGCTCGCAGTTCTTC. The chain joins TRBV5-1 to TRBJ2-1, with D perhaps matching TRBD1 or TRBD2 (6 bases each). Germline CDR1 and CDR2: SGHRS and YFSETQ. The V gene lost 4 bases and the J gene lost 12 bases, with 14 bases spanning the gap. The CDR3 sequence is 12 residues long.